These 17 T cell receptor beta chains share one sample of origin, sequenced in a study of blood T cell repertoires in COVID-19. Sequencing used immunoSEQ multiplex PCR; TCRdb keeps in-frame clones, though not all of them. This table has under 75,000 clones, approximately 90% appearing once. The sample consisted of peripheral blood. These receptors came from a man under 40 with acute or convalescent COVID-19.

V is TRBV19 and J is TRBJ1-5; D unresolved. CDR1 LNHDA and CDR2 SQIVND come from the germline V gene (reference sequence). Trimming removed 7 bases from V and 1 base from J, with 14 bases in between. The CDR3 loop spans 15 amino acids. CDR3 DNA: TGTGCCAGTACCCAGACATTATCAAGCAATCAGCCCCAGCATTTT. Translated: CASTQTLSSNQPQHF.

This clone turned up a few times. The chain recombines TRBV7-9 with TRBJ1-5; the match to TRBD1 covers 7 bases. Germline CDR1 reads SEHNR; CDR2 reads FQNEAQ (reference sequence). J lost 5 bases, V lost 2 bases, and 3 bases had no gene match. This CDR3 has 14 residues. Here the CDR3 DNA reads TGTGCCAGCAGCTTAAATACAGGGGATCAGCCCCAGCATTTT. This gives the protein CASSLNTGDQPQHF.

V and J are TRBV7-2 and TRBJ2-3, with D perhaps matching TRBD1 (6 bases). In germline, CDR1 is SGHTA, CDR2 FQGNSA. V dropped 0 bases and J dropped 2 bases, with 6 bases sitting between them. The CDR3 has 14 amino acids. The CDR3 nucleotides read TGTGCCAGCAGCTTAGCGGGGGCCACAGATACGCAGTATTTT. This encodes CASSLAGATDTQYF.

J is TRBJ1-6 and V is TRBV2, with a tentative D call TRBD1 (5 bases). Germline V gene data show CDR1 as SNHLY and CDR2 as FYNNEI. The germline V and J ends were trimmed by 3 bases and 7 bases, with 13 bases remaining between them. CDR3 length: 15 amino acids. The CDR3 DNA reads as TGTGCCAGCAGTGATCGGGCAGGGAACAATTCACCCCTCCACTTT. Translated, it gives CASSDRAGNNSPLHF.

This chain uses TRBV6-5 with TRBJ1-1, with D maybe TRBD1 (6 bases). Germline lookup yields CDR1 MNHEY and CDR2 SVGAGI. V was clipped by 6 bases and J by 2 bases, with 10 bases between them. The CDR3 covers 13 residues. The CDR3 DNA reads as TGTGCCAGCAGGAAGGGGGACAACACTGAAGCTTTCTTT. This sequence encodes CASRKGDNTEAFF.

This clone appeared once. As DNA, the CDR3 is TGTGCCAGCAGCCAAACTTGGGACAGGCGGCCCACTGAAGCTTTCTTT. Residues: CASSQTWDRRPTEAFF. The gene calls are TRBV14 and TRBJ1-1; 8 bases match TRBD1. V trimming: 2 bases; J trimming: 4 bases; junction bases outside the gene matches: 9. This CDR3 comprises 16 residues. Germline V gene sequence: CDR1 SGHDN, CDR2 FVKESK.

V is TRBV5-6 and J is TRBJ2-3; TRBD1 matches at 9 bases. Germline V gene data show CDR1 as SGHDT and CDR2 as YYEEEE. This CDR3 is built from 18 residues. The V segment lost 2 bases and the J segment 7 bases; nucleotides outside the gene matches: 17. The CDR3 sequence: CASSFIDSDRGGLYTQYF. The DNA for the CDR3 is TGTGCCAGCAGCTTCATTGACTCGGACAGGGGCGGGTTGTATACGCAGTATTTT.

This clone showed up just once. CDR3 protein: CASSLADEKLFF. The DNA for the CDR3 is TGTGCCAGCAGCTTGGCCGATGAAAAACTGTTTTTT. This chain joins TRBV7-9 and TRBJ1-4; the D is unclear. This CDR3 comprises 12 residues. Germline lookup yields CDR1 SEHNR and CDR2 FQNEAQ (reference sequence). V lost 3 bases, J lost 6 bases, and 5 bases lay in between.

The CDR3 loop reads CASSPVASGANVLTF. In DNA, the CDR3 is TGTGCCAGCAGCCCCGTAGCTTCTGGGGCCAACGTCCTGACTTTC. This chain links TRBV5-4 with TRBJ2-6, with unresolved D. Trimming shortened V by 4 bases and J by 1 base, and 9 bases separated the two germline ends. The CDR3 contains 15 residues. Per the germline V gene, CDR1 is SGHNT and CDR2 is YYREEE (reference sequence).

The rearrangement links TRBV6-5 to TRBJ1-2, with D unresolved. Trimming cost V 5 bases and J 4 bases, with 17 bases left between them. This CDR3 is 15 amino acids long. The germline CDR1 and CDR2 sequences are MNHEY and SVGAGI. This CDR3 reads CASSPDPQRSYGYTF. The CDR3, as DNA: TGTGCCAGCAGTCCTGACCCCCAGCGGAGCTATGGCTACACCTTC.

The rearrangement joins TRBV7-3 to TRBJ1-1; 8 nucleotides match TRBD1. V shed 3 bases, J shed 1 base, and the junction held 1 base outside the gene matches. The CDR3 spans 14 residues. The germline CDR1 and CDR2 sequences are SGHTA and FQGTGA. The CDR3 DNA reads as TGTGCCAGCAGCTTGGGACAGGCGAACACTGAAGCTTTCTTT. It encodes CASSLGQANTEAFF.

The sample holds one count of this clone. The rearrangement joins TRBV7-3 to TRBJ1-2; D may be TRBD1 (6 bases). The CDR3 extends over 13 amino acids. V was pared by 4 bases and J by 7 bases, with 13 bases between. Germline CDR1 is SGHTA and CDR2 is FQGTGA. CDR3 DNA: TGTGCCAGCAGCTCACCAGGGGTAGGTGGCTACACCTTC. It codes for CASSSPGVGGYTF.

The V call is TRBV30, the J call TRBJ1-5; 7 nucleotides line up with TRBD1. The V and J ends lost 7 bases and 7 bases, in that order; junction bases with no gene match: 10. From germline, CDR1 is GTSNPN and CDR2 SVGIG (reference sequence). The CDR3 has 13 residues. The CDR3 coding sequence is TGTGCCTTGTCTCAGGGGGTAGGGCAGCCCCAGCATTTT. Its translation is CALSQGVGQPQHF.

The chain joins TRBV24-1 to TRBJ1-5; D remains unclear. CDR3 length: 13 residues. V dropped 4 bases and J dropped 3 bases, with 6 bases sitting between them. CDR1 KGHDR and CDR2 SFDVKD come from the germline V gene. CDR3 amino acids: CATSDHYNQPQHF. CDR3 nucleotide sequence: TGTGCCACCAGTGACCACTACAATCAGCCCCAGCATTTT.

The chain is built from TRBV15 and TRBJ2-1, with TRBD2 identical over 10 bases. CDR3 size: 15 residues. V dropped 6 bases and J dropped 4; count of bases not matched to a gene: 6. Germline CDR1 reads LNHNV; CDR2 reads YYDKDF (reference sequence). The CDR3 DNA follows: TGTGCCACCAGACCGGGACTAGCGCCTTACAATGAGCAGTTCTTC. Translation: CATRPGLAPYNEQFF.

V gene TRBV5-1 combines with J gene TRBJ1-2; D gene ambiguous. Between the trimmed V and J ends, which lost 0 bases and 6 bases, there was a span of 12 bases. CDR1 is SGHRS, CDR2 YFSETQ, per germline. The CDR3 consists of 14 residues. The CDR3 DNA is TGCGCCAGCAGCTTGGATGAGGGTATCAATGGCTACACCTTC. This gives the protein CASSLDEGINGYTF.

This sequence joins TRBV5-4 and TRBJ2-4; 8 nucleotides align to TRBD2. V shed 3 bases and J 2 bases; nucleotides not matched to a gene: 10. The germline V gene encodes CDR1 SGHNT and CDR2 YYREEE (reference sequence). This CDR3 is built from 17 residues. In DNA, the CDR3 is TGTGCCAGCAGCTCCGGGAGGGCCGGGGAAACCAAAAACATTCAGTACTTC. Translating it yields CASSSGRAGETKNIQYF.